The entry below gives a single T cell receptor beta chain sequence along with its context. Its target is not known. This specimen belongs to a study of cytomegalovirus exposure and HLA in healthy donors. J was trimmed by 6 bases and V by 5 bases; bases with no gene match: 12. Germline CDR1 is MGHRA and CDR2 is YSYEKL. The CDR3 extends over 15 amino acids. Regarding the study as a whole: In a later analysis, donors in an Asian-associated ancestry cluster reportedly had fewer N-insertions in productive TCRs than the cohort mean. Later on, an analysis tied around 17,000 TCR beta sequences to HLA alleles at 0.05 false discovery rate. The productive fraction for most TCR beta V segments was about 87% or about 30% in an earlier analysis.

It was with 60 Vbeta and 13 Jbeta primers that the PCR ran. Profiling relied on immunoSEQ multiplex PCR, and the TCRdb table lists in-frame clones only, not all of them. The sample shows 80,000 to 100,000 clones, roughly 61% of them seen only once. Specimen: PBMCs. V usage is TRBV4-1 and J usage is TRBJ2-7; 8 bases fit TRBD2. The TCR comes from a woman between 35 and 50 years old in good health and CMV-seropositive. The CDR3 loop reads CASSKGHSGTSEQYF. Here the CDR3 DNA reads TGCGCCAGCAGCAAAGGACATAGCGGGACTTCCGAGCAGTACTTC.